Listed below are T cell receptor beta chains from one sample, sequenced in a study of vaccination effects on CD4 cells after COVID-19. Antigen specificity for these receptors is unknown. Sequencing used immunoSEQ multiplex PCR; TCRdb keeps in-frame clones, though not all of them. The sample contains some 70,000 clones, less than 80% of which appear only once. Sample: CD4+ T cells from PBMCs cultured without peptide, taken after COVID-19 vaccination. All receptors derive from a human donor who received a COVID-19 vaccine. Each CDR3 is given with its conserved first and last residue. A D gene is named only where the DNA matches it firmly. Clone size, where shown, is once, few, many, or a class for clones that have expanded.

d_call	v_call	j_call	clone_size	cdr3_aa	cdr3_nt
.	TRBV29-1	TRBJ2-3	.	CSVPRGRRTDTQYF	TGCAGCGTCCCACGGGGCCGGCGCACAGATACGCAGTATTTT
.	TRBV7-3	TRBJ1-1	.	CASRGVDGTEAFF	TGTGCCAGCAGAGGGGTGGATGGCACTGAAGCTTTCTTT
TRBD1	TRBV24-1	TRBJ1-2	.	CATSDPTGNNNGYTF	TGTGCCACCAGTGATCCGACAGGGAATAATAATGGCTACACCTTC
.	TRBV5-6	TRBJ1-1	.	CASSWGLNTEAFF	TGTGCCAGCAGCTGGGGACTGAACACTGAAGCTTTCTTT
.	TRBV6-1	TRBJ1-2	.	CASSDSPYGYTF	TGTGCCAGCAGTGACAGTCCCTATGGCTACACCTTC
.	TRBV11-2	TRBJ2-2	.	CASSLMGYTGELFF	TGTGCCAGCAGCTTAATGGGGTACACCGGGGAGCTGTTTTTT
TRBD2	TRBV24-1	TRBJ2-5	.	CATSEASGLATEGTQYF	TGTGCCACCAGTGAAGCCTCGGGACTAGCGACGGAGGGGACCCAGTACTTC
.	TRBV19	TRBJ2-5	.	CASKETRTRETQYF	TGTGCCAGTAAGGAGACTAGAACTAGAGAGACCCAGTACTTC
TRBD1	TRBV7-3	TRBJ2-3	.	CASSWTGGGTDTQYF	TGTGCCAGCAGTTGGACAGGGGGAGGCACAGATACGCAGTATTTT
TRBD1	TRBV10-3	TRBJ2-2	.	CAISEQQGAGELFF	TGTGCCATCAGTGAACAACAGGGGGCCGGGGAGCTGTTTTTT
TRBD1	TRBV11-1	TRBJ1-1	.	CASSPTGDEAFF	TGTGCCAGCAGCCCCACAGGGGATGAAGCTTTCTTT
TRBD1	TRBV18	TRBJ1-4	.	CASSPQQLGQGNEKLFF	TGTGCCAGCTCACCACAGCAACTGGGACAGGGGAATGAAAAACTGTTTTTT
.	TRBV9	TRBJ2-2	once	CASSVEGANTGELFF	TGTGCCAGCAGCGTAGAGGGCGCGAACACCGGGGAGCTGTTTTTT
.	TRBV12-3/TRBV12-4	TRBJ1-1	.	CASSLTGKAFF	TGTGCCAGCAGTTTGACGGGCAAAGCTTTCTTT
.	TRBV27	TRBJ2-5	once	CASSPRYQETQYF	TGTGCCAGCAGTCCCCGGTACCAAGAGACCCAGTACTTC
.	TRBV5-1	TRBJ1-5	few	CASSLEPHDSSNQPQHF	TGCGCCAGCAGCTTGGAACCGCATGACAGTAGCAATCAGCCCCAGCATTTT
TRBD1	TRBV18	TRBJ1-2	.	CASSPQGAGYGYTF	TGTGCCAGCTCACCACAGGGGGCCGGCTATGGCTACACCTTC
TRBD1	TRBV7-2	TRBJ1-1	.	CASSYKGQGEAFF	TGTGCCAGCAGCTACAAAGGACAGGGTGAAGCTTTCTTT
TRBD1	TRBV7-3	TRBJ2-3	.	CASSSIRGSTQYF	TGTGCCAGCAGCTCAATCAGGGGGAGCACGCAGTATTTT
.	TRBV3-1/TRBV3-2	TRBJ1-3	few	CASSHSAGNTIYF	TGTGCCAGCAGCCACTCCGCTGGAAACACCATATATTTT
.	TRBV18	TRBJ1-1	.	CASSPLGDTEAFF	TGTGCCAGCTCACCTTTGGGGGACACTGAAGCTTTCTTT
.	TRBV13	TRBJ2-3	.	CASSRPGTRNTQYF	TGTGCCAGCAGCCGTCCGGGGACGAGAAATACGCAGTATTTT
.	TRBV4-1	TRBJ2-2	.	CASSQAGTQLDTGELFF	TGCGCCAGCAGCCAAGCCGGGACTCAGCTCGACACCGGGGAGCTGTTTTTT
TRBD2	TRBV5-4	TRBJ2-1	few	CASSLDPGLAGNEQFF	TGTGCCAGCAGCTTGGATCCGGGACTAGCGGGGAATGAGCAGTTCTTC
TRBD1	TRBV6-5	TRBJ2-2	.	CASRTGGTGELFF	TGTGCCAGCAGAACAGGGGGTACCGGGGAGCTGTTTTTT
.	TRBV28	TRBJ1-5	.	CASLAGWNQPQHF	TGTGCCAGTTTGGCAGGGTGGAATCAGCCCCAGCATTTT
.	TRBV5-1	TRBJ2-5	.	CASSLGVGAAQETQYF	TGCGCCAGCAGCTTGGGGGTCGGGGCCGCCCAAGAGACCCAGTACTTC
TRBD1	TRBV19	TRBJ1-2	.	CASSIGTGRYGYTF	TGTGCCAGTAGTATCGGGACAGGGAGATATGGCTACACCTTC
TRBD1	TRBV7-9	TRBJ1-2	.	CASSLEGGPGYTF	TGTGCCAGCAGCTTAGAAGGGGGCCCTGGCTACACCTTC
TRBD2	TRBV12-3/TRBV12-4	TRBJ2-5	.	CASSLGGSGTQYF	TGTGCCAGCAGTTTGGGGGGGTCCGGGACCCAGTACTTC
TRBD1	TRBV5-1	TRBJ1-1	.	CASSGRTDREDGGTEAFF	TGCGCCAGTTCGGGGCGAACCGACAGGGAGGATGGAGGCACTGAAGCTTTCTTT
.	TRBV15	TRBJ2-1	.	CATSSDRYRLNEQFF	TGTGCCACCAGCAGTGACCGGTACAGACTTAATGAGCAGTTCTTC
.	TRBV6-5	TRBJ2-5	.	CASSYSTSKETQYF	TGTGCCAGCAGTTACTCGACATCAAAAGAGACCCAGTACTTC
.	TRBV6-1	TRBJ1-3	.	CASSEELITGSGNTIYF	TGTGCCAGCAGTGAAGAGCTTATTACAGGGTCGGGAAACACCATATATTTT
.	TRBV19	TRBJ2-1	few	CASSRTDSGAHEQFF	TGTGCCAGTAGTAGGACGGACAGCGGAGCGCATGAGCAGTTCTTC
TRBD2	TRBV4-3	TRBJ2-2	.	CASSQSAAGGLYGELFF	TGCGCCAGCAGCCAAAGCGCGGCGGGGGGGCTCTACGGGGAGCTGTTTTTT
TRBD2	TRBV9	TRBJ2-1	.	CASSVGTSGGAVYSEQFF	TGTGCCAGCAGCGTGGGGACTAGCGGGGGGGCCGTTTATAGTGAGCAGTTCTTC
.	TRBV6-6	TRBJ2-2	.	CASSYRGRDTGELFF	TGTGCCAGCAGTTACCGGGGGCGGGACACCGGGGAGCTGTTTTTT
TRBD1	TRBV18	TRBJ2-5	.	CASFDRAETQYF	TGTGCCAGCTTTGACAGGGCAGAGACCCAGTACTTC
.	TRBV11-2	TRBJ1-3	.	CASSTGHGNLIYF	TGTGCCAGCAGTACGGGACACGGTAACCTTATATATTTT